This record concerns one T cell receptor beta chain sequence. What it binds is not known. This specimen belongs to a study of regulatory T cells in long-lasting Graves disease. Regarding time point: persistent/refractory GD, antithyroid drugs over 5 years with positive TRAb. The TCR library was prepared using RNA isolated from PBMCs. There are 15 residues in the CDR3. Germline trimming cut 1 base from V and 2 bases from J; bases unmatched to any gene: 2. The germline gives CDR1 LNHDA, CDR2 SQIVND (reference sequence). Overall study findings and caveats: Sharing of public clonotypes was greater in persistent patients (more than 2,500) than in new patients (around 1,000). Thyroid tissue went unexamined; only peripheral blood was analyzed. TCR diversity was lower in persistent Graves' patients than in newly diagnosed ones.

Combining iRepertoire HTBI primers with Arm-PCR of CDR3 regions, the authors built TCR beta libraries. TCRdb recomputed calls from the multiplex PCR reads with MiXCR, one row per CDR3 protein. Altogether more than 650,000 distinct CDR3 sequences are present, about 30% being singletons, with the ten largest covering roughly 46%. V gene TRBV19 combines with J gene TRBJ1-2; TRBD1 agrees at 9 bases. The sequence was collected from a female donor with Graves disease. The starting material was peripheral blood mononuclear cells (PBMCs), obtained when the disease was refractory, from a patient treated with antithyroid drugs. The CDR3 loop is CASSIAGTGNYGYTF. For the CDR3, the DNA is TGTGCCAGTAGTATAGCCGGGACAGGGAACTATGGCTACACCTTC.